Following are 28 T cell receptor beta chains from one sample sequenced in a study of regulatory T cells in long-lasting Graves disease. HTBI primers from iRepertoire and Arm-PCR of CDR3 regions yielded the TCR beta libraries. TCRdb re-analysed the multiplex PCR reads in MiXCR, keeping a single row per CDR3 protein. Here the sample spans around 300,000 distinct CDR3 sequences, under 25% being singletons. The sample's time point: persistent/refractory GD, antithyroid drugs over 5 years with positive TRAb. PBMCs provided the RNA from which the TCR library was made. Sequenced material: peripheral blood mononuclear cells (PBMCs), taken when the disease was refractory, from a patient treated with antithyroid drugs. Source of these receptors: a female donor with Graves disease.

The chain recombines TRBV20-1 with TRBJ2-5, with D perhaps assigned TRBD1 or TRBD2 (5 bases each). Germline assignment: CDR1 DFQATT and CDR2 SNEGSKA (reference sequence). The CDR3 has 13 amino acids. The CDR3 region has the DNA TGCGGAGGATTCCGGGACCATGGGGAGACCCAGTACTTC. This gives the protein CGGFRDHGETQYF.

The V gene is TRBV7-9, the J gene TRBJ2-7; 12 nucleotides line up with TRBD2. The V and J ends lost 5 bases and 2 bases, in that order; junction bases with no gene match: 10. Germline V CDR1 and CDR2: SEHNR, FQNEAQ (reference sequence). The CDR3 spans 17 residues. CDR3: CASSLTSLAGGAYEQYF. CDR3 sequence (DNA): TGTGCCAGCAGCCTCACCTCGCTAGCGGGAGGGGCCTACGAGCAGTACTTC.

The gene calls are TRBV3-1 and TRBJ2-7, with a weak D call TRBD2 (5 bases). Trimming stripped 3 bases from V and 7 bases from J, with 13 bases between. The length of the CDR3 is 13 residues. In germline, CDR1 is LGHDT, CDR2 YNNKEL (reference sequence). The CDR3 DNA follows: TGTGCCAGCAGCCAGCGTTCACCGGGGGAGCAGTACTTC. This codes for CASSQRSPGEQYF.

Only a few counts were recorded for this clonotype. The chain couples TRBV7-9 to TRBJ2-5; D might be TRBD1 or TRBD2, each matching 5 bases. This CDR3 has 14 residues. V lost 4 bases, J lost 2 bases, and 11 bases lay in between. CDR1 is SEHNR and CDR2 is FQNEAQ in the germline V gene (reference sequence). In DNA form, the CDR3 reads TGTGCCAGCAGCTCCCGGGACCCGCAAGAGACCCAGTACTTC. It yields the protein CASSSRDPQETQYF. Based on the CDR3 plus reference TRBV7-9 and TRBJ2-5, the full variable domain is DTGVSQNPRHKITKRGQNVTFRCDPISEHNRLYWYRQTLGQGPEFLTYFQNEAQLEKSRLLSDRFSAERPKGSFSTLEIQRTEQGDSAMYLCASSSRDPQETQYFGPGTRLLVL.

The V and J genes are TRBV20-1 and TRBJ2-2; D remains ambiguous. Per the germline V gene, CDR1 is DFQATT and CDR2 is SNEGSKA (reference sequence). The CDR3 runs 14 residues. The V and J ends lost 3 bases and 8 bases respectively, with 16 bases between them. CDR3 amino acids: CSASKGVVSGELFF. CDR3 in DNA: TGCAGTGCTAGTAAGGGCGTAGTCAGTGGGGAGCTGTTTTTT.

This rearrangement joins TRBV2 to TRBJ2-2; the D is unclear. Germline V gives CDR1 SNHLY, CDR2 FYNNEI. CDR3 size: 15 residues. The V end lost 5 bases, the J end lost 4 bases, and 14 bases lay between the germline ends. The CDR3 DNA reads TGTGCCAGCAGTTTCGAGAGAGGAATCACCGGGGAGCTGTTTTTT. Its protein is CASSFERGITGELFF.

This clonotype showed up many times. CDR3 in DNA: TGTGCCAGCATGGGCTACGAGCAGTACTTC. It yields the protein CASMGYEQYF. The rearrangement links TRBV2 to TRBJ2-7; no reliable D call. The ends were cut back, 7 bases at V and 3 bases at J, with 4 bases in the middle. There are 10 residues in the CDR3. Looked up from germline, CDR1 is SNHLY and CDR2 is FYNNEI. The whole variable domain, remainder taken from reference TRBV2 and TRBJ2-7, is EPEVTQTPSHQVTQMGQEVILRCVPISNHLYFYWYRQILGQKVEFLVSFYNNEISEKSEIFDDQFSVERPDGSNFTLKIRSTKLEDSAMYFCASMGYEQYFGPGTRLTVT.

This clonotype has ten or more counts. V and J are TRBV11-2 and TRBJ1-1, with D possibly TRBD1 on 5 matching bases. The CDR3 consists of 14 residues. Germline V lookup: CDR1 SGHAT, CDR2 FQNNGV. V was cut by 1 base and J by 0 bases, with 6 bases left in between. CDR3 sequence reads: CASSLGTMNTEAFF. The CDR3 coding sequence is TGTGCCAGCAGCTTAGGGACAATGAACACTGAAGCTTTCTTT.

The CDR3 DNA follows: TGTGCCAGCAGCGCGGGCAGGGTTCTGAATCACGGCTACACCTTC. As protein: CASSAGRVLNHGYTF. This rearrangement joins TRBV9 to TRBJ1-2; tentatively, D is TRBD1 (5 bases). V was pared by 3 bases and J by 8 bases, with 20 bases between. Germline values: CDR1 SGDLS, CDR2 YYNGEE. CDR3 length equals 15 residues. The variable domain in full, with the rest retrieved from reference TRBV9 and TRBJ1-2, is DSGVTQTPKHLITATGQRVTLRCSPRSGDLSVYWYQQSLDQGLQFLIQYYNGEERAKGNILERFSAQQFPDLHSELNLSSLELGDSALYFCASSAGRVLNHGYTFGSGTRLTVV.

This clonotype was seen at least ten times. CDR3 loop: CASSYIRGGTEAFF. CDR3 coding DNA: TGTGCCAGCAGTTACATAAGAGGGGGCACTGAAGCTTTCTTT. This sequence joins TRBV6-5 and TRBJ1-1, with a tentative D call TRBD1 (6 bases). V was shortened by 2 bases and J by 4 bases, with 11 bases between the two germline ends. This CDR3 has 14 residues. Germline V gene lookup returns CDR1 MNHEY and CDR2 SVGAGI.

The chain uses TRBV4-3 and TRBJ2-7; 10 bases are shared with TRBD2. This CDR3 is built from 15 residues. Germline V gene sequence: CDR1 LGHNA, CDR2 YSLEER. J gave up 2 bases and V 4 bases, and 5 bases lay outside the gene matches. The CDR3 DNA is TGCGCCAGCAGCCGCGGGACTAGCGAGACCTACGAGCAGTACTTC. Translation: CASSRGTSETYEQYF.

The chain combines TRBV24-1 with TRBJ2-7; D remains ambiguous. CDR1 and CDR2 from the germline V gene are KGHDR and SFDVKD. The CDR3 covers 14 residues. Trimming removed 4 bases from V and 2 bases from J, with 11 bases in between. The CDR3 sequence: CATSDPTPPYEQYF. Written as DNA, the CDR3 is TGTGCCACCAGTGACCCGACCCCTCCCTACGAGCAGTACTTC.

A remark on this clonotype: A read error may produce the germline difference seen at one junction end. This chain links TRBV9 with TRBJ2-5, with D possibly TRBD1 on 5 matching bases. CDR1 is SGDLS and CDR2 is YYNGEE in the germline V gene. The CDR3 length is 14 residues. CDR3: CASRPLGAQEAQYF. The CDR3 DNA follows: TGTGCCAGCAGGCCCCTAGGGGCGCAAGAGGCCCAGTACTTC.

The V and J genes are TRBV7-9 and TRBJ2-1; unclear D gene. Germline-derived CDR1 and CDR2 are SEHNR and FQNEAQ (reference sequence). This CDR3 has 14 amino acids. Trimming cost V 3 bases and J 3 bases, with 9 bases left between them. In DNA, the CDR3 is TGTGCCAGCAGCTTCCTGGGTGACTACAATGAGCAGTTCTTC. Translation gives CASSFLGDYNEQFF.

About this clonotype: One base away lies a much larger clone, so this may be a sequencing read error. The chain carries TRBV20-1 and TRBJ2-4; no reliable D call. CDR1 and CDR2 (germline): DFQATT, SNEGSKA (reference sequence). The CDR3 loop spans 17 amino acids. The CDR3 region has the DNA TGCAGTGCTAGAGATCCCGGTAGACCTGGGTCATGGAACATTCGGTACTTC. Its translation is CSARDPGRPGSWNIRYF.

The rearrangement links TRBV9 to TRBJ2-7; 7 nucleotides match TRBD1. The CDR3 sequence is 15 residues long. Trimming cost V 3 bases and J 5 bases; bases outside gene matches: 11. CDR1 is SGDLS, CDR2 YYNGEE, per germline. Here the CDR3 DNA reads TGTGCCAGCAGCGCCCGGGACAGCCCATCGAACGAGCAGTACTTC. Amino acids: CASSARDSPSNEQYF.

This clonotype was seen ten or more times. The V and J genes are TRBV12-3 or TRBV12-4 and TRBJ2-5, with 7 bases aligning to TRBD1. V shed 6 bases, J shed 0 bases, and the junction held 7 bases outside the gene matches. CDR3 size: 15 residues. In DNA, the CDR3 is TGTGCCAGCAGGAAAACAGGGGACGACCAAGAGACCCAGTACTTC. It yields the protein CASRKTGDDQETQYF.

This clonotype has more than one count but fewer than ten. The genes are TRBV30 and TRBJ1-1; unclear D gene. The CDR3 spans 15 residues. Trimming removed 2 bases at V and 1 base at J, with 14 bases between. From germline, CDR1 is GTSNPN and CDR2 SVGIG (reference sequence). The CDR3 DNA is TGTGCCTGGAGTAAGTGGTCCTTAGGGAACACTGAAGCTTTCTTT. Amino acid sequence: CAWSKWSLGNTEAFF.

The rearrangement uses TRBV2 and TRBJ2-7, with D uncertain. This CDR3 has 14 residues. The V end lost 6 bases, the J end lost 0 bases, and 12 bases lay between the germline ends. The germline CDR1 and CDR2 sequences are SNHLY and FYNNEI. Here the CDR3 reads CASRPLVGSYEQYF. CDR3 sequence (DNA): TGTGCCAGCAGGCCTTTAGTAGGCTCCTACGAGCAGTACTTC.

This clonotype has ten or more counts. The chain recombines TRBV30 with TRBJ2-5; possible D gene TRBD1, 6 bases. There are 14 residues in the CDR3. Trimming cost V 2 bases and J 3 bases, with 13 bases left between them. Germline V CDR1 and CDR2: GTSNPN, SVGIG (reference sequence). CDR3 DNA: TGTGCCTGGAGTCCAGGGGTGGGGGAAGAGACCCAGTACTTC. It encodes CAWSPGVGEETQYF.

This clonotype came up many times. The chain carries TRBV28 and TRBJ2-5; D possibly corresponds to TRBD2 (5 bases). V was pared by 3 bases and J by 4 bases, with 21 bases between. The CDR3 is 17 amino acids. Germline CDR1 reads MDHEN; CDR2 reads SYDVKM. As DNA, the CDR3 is TGTGCCAGCAGTTTCCGTCAGCGGACGTCGAAGGGAGAGACCCAGTACTTC. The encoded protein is CASSFRQRTSKGETQYF.

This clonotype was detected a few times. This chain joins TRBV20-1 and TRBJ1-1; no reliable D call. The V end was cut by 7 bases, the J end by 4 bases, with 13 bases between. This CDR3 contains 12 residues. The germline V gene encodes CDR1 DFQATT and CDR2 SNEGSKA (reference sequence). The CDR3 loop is CSDGPYGTEAFF. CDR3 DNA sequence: TGCAGTGACGGGCCATACGGCACTGAAGCTTTCTTT.

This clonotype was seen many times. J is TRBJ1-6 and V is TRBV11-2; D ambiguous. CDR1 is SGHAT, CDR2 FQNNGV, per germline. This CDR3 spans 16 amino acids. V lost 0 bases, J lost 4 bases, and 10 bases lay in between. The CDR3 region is CASSLDGGFYNSPLHF. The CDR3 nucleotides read TGTGCCAGCAGCTTAGATGGAGGGTTTTATAATTCACCCCTCCACTTT. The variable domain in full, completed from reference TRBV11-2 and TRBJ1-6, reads EAGVAQSPRYKIIEKRQSVAFWCNPISGHATLYWYQQILGQGPKLLIQFQNNGVVDDSQLPKDRFSAERLKGVDSTLKIQPAKLEDSAVYLCASSLDGGFYNSPLHFGNGTRLTVT.

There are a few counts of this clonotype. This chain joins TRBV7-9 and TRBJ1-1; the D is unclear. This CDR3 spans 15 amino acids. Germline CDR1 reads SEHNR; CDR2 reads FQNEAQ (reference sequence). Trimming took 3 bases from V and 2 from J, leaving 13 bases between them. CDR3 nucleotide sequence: TGTGCCAGCAGCTTCCCCCCCGTCGGAAACACTGAAGCTTTCTTT. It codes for CASSFPPVGNTEAFF. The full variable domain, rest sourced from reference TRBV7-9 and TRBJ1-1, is DTGVSQNPRHKITKRGQNVTFRCDPISEHNRLYWYRQTLGQGPEFLTYFQNEAQLEKSRLLSDRFSAERPKGSFSTLEIQRTEQGDSAMYLCASSFPPVGNTEAFFGQGTRLTVV.

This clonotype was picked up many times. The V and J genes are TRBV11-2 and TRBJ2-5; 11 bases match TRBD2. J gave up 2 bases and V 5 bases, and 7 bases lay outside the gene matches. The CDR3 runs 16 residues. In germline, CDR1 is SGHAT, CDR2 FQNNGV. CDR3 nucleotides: TGTGCCAGCAGCCAAATAGCGGGAGGGGTGCAAGAGACCCAGTACTTC. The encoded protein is CASSQIAGGVQETQYF.

The CDR3 DNA reads as TGTGCCAGCAGCGTAGCTCCGGGGATATTCTACGAGCAGTACTTC. This codes for CASSVAPGIFYEQYF. The rearrangement joins TRBV9 to TRBJ2-7; tentatively, D is TRBD2 (5 bases). Per germline, CDR1 SGDLS and CDR2 YYNGEE. V was clipped by 0 bases and J by 3 bases, with 13 bases between them. This CDR3 is 15 amino acids long.

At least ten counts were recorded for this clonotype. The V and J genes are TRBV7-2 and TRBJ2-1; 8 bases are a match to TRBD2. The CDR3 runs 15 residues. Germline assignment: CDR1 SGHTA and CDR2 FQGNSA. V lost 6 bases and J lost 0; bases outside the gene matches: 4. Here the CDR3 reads CASSPTSGSYNEQFF. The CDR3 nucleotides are TGTGCCAGCAGTCCCACTAGCGGCTCCTACAATGAGCAGTTCTTC.

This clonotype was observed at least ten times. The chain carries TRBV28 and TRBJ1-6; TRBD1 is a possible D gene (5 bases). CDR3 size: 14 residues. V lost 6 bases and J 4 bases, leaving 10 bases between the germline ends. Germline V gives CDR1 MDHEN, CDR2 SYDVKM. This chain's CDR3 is CASRRGPYNSPLHF. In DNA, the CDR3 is TGTGCCAGCAGGAGGGGCCCGTATAATTCACCCCTCCACTTT.